The T cell receptor (beta chain) described here comes from a study of cytomegalovirus exposure and HLA in healthy donors. As for the study in general: The 120 million or so unique TCR beta sequences, from 150 million to 200 million T cells, were found by an earlier analysis.

The PCR had 60 Vbeta and 13 Jbeta primers. Clones were sequenced by immunoSEQ multiplex PCR, and TCRdb holds only the in-frame ones, with some missing. This listing includes under 120,000 clones. The study's findings and limits: In a later analysis, V- and J-gene trimming of beta chains associated with a DCLRE1C missense variant, replicated independently. For most TCR sequences rarity was the rule, although some public TCRs occurred in many donors. Published work reported that the classifier diagnosed cytomegalovirus status with high specificity and sensitivity.

About this clone: Antigen: not known.

Sequenced: PBMCs. The source is a man aged 45-65 years in good health and CMV-seronegative.

The CDR3 DNA reads as TGTGCCAGCAGCCGCGGGGGATCTGAAGCTTTCTTT. Amino acids: CASSRGGSEAFF. This rearrangement joins TRBV11-3 to TRBJ1-1, with D maybe TRBD1 (5 bases). From germline, CDR1 is SGHNT and CDR2 YENEEA. The CDR3 is 12 residues long. The V gene lost 5 bases and the J gene lost 6 bases, with 10 bases spanning the gap.